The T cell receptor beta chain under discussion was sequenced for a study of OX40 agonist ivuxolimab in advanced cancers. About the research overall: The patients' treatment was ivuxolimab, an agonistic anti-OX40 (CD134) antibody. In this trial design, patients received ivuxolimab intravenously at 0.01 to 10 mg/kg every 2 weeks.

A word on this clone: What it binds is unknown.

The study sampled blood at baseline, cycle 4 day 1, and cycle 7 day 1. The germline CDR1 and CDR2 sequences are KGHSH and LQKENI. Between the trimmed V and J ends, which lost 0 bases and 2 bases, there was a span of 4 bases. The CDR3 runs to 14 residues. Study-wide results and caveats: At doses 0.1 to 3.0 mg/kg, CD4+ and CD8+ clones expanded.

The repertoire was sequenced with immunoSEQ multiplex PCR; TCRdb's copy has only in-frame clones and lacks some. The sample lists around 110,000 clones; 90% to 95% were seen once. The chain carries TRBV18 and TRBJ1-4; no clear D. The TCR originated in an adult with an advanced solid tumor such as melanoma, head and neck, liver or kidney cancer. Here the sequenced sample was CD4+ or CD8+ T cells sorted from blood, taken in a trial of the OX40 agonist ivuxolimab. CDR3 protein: CASSPPSTNEKLFF. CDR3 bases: TGTGCCAGCTCACCACCCTCCACTAATGAAAAACTGTTTTTT. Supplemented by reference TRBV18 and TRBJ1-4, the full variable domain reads NAGVMQNPRHLVRRRGQEARLRCSPMKGHSHVYWYRQLPEEGLKFMVYLQKENIIDESGMPKERFSAEFPKEGPSILRIQQVVRGDSAAYFCASSPPSTNEKLFFGSGTQLSVL.